This TCR beta chain was sequenced in a study of OX40 agonist ivuxolimab in advanced cancers. At the level of the study: Patients treated during dose escalation were battling hepatocellular carcinoma, melanoma, renal cell or head and neck cancer.

V shed 5 bases, J shed 4 bases, and the junction held 3 bases outside the gene matches. Germline V CDR1 and CDR2: KGHSH, LQKENI. This CDR3 is 14 amino acids long. This table comes from immunoSEQ multiplex PCR, and its TCRdb copy is limited to in-frame clones, with some not included. The sample includes about 38,000 clones, about 83% seen only once; the top ten take around an eighth. The sample consisted of CD4+ or CD8+ T cells sorted from blood, taken in a trial of the OX40 agonist ivuxolimab. The chain joins TRBV18 to TRBJ2-5, with 11 bases lining up with TRBD2. The sequence was obtained from an adult with an advanced solid tumor such as melanoma, head and neck, liver or kidney cancer. CDR3 sequence: CASSYGLAGETQYF. CDR3 coding DNA: TGTGCCAGCTCATACGGACTAGCGGGAGAGACCCAGTACTTC.